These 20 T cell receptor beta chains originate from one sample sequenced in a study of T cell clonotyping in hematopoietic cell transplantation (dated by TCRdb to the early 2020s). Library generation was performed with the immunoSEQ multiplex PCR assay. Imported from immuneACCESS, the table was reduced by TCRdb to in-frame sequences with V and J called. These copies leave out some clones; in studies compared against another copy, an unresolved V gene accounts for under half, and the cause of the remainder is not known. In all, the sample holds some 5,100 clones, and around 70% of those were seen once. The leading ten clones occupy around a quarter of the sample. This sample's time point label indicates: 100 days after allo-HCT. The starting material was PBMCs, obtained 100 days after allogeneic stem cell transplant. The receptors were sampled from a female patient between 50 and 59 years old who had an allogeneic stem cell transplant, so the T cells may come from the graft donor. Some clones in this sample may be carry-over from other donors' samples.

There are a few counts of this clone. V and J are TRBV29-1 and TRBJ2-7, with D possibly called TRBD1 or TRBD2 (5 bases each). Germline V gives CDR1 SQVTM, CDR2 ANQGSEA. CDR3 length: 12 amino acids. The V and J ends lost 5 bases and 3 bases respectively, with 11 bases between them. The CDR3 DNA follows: TGCAGCGTTAGAGGGGACCACTACGAGCAGTACTTC. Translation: CSVRGDHYEQYF.

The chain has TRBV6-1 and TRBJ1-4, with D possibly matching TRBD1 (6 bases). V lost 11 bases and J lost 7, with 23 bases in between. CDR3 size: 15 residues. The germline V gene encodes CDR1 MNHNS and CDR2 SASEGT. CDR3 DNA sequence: TGTGCCGCCTACGGACAGACACCCGGGGCTGAAAAACTGTTTTTT. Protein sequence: CAAYGQTPGAEKLFF.

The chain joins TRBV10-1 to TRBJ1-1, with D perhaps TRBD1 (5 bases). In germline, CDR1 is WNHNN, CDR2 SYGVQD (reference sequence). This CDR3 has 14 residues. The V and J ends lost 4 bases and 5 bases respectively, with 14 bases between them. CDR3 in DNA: TGCGCCAGCAGTGGGGGACCCCCAGGGACTGAAGCTTTCTTT. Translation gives CASSGGPPGTEAFF.

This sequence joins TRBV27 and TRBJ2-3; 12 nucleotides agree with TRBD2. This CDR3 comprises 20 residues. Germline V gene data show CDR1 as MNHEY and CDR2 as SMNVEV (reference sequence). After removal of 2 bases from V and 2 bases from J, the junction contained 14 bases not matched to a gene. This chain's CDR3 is CASSLRSGLAGGPITDTQYF. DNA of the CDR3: TGTGCCAGCAGTTTACGGTCGGGTCTAGCGGGAGGGCCCATCACAGATACGCAGTATTTT.

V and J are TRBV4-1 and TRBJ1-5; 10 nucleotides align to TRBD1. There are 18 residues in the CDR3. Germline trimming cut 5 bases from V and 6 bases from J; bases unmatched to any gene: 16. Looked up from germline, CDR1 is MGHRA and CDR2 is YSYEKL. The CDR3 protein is CASSYHPGQGEVGQPQHF. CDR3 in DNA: TGCGCCAGCAGCTACCACCCAGGACAGGGGGAAGTTGGTCAGCCCCAGCATTTT.

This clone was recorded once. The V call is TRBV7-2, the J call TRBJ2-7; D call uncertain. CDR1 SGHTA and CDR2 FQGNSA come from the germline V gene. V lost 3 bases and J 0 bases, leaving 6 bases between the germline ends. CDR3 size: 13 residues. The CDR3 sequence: CASSFGSSYEQYF. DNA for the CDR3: TGTGCCAGCAGCTTTGGCAGCTCCTACGAGCAGTACTTC.

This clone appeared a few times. Here the CDR3 reads CASRVTAKNIQYF. Written as DNA, the CDR3 is TGTGCCAGTAGGGTGACCGCCAAAAACATTCAGTACTTC. The chain employs TRBV19 and TRBJ2-4; D is ambiguous. The V end lost 6 bases, the J end lost 1 base, and 7 bases lay between the germline ends. This CDR3 spans 13 amino acids. Germline CDR1 reads LNHDA; CDR2 reads SQIVND (reference sequence).

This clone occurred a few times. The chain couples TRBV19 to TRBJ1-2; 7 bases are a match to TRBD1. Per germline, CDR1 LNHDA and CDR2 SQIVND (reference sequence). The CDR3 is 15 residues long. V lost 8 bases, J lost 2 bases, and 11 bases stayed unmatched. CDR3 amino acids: CASLRTGARNYGYTF. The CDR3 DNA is TGTGCCAGTCTCCGTACAGGGGCTAGAAACTATGGCTACACCTTC.

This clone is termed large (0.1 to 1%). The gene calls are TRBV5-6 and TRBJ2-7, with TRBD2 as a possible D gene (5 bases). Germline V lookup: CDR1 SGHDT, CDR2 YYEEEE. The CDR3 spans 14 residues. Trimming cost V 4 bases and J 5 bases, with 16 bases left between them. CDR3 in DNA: TGTGCCAGCAGCGTAGACGGAGGTCTAAACGAGCAGTACTTC. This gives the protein CASSVDGGLNEQYF.

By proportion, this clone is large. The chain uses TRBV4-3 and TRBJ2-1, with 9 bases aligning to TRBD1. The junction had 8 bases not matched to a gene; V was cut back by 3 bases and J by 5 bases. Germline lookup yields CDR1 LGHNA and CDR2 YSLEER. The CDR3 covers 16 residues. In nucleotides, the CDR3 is TGCGCCAGCAGCCATGTACAGGGGGCTCGGAACAATGAGCAGTTCTTC. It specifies CASSHVQGARNNEQFF.

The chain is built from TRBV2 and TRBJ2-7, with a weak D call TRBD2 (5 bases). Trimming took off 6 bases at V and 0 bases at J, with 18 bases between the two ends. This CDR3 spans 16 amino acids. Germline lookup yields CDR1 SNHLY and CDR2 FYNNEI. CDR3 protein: CASRDLDGALSYEQYF. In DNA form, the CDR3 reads TGTGCCAGCAGGGACTTGGACGGAGCCCTCTCCTACGAGCAGTACTTC.

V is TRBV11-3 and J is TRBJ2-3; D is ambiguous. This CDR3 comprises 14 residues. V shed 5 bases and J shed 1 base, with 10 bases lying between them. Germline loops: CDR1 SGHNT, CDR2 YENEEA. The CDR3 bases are TGTGCCAGCAGCAGGAACGGAGGCACAGATACGCAGTATTTT. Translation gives CASSRNGGTDTQYF.

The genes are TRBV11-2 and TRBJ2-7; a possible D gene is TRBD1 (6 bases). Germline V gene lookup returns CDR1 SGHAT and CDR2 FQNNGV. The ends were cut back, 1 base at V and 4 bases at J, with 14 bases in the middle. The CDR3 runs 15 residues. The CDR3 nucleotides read TGTGCCAGCAGCTTAGTCGGACAGACCGTGTACGAGCAGTACTTC. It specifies CASSLVGQTVYEQYF.

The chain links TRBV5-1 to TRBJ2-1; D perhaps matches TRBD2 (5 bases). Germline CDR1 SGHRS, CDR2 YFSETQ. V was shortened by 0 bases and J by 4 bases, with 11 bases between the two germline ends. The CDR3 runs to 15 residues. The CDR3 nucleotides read TGCGCCAGCAGCTTGGTGAGCGGCCCTTACAATGAGCAGTTCTTC. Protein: CASSLVSGPYNEQFF.

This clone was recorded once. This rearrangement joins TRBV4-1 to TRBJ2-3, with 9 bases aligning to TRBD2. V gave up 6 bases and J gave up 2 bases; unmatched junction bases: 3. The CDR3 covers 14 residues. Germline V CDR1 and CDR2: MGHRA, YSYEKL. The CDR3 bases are TGCGCCAGCAGGAGCGGGAGGCCCACAGATACGCAGTATTTT. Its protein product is CASRSGRPTDTQYF.

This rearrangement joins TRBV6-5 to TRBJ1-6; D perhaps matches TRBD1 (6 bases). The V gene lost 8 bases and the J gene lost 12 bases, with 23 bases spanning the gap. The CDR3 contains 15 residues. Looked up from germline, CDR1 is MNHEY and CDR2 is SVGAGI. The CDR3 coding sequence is TGTGCCAGCTCGATTACACAGGGCGCCCCGGTACCCCTCCACTTT. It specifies CASSITQGAPVPLHF.

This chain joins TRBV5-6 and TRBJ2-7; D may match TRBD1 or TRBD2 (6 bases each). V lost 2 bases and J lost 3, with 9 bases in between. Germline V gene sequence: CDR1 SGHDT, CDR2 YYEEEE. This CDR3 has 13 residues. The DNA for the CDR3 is TGTGCCAGCAGCTTAGGGGGGAACTACGAGCAGTACTTC. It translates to CASSLGGNYEQYF. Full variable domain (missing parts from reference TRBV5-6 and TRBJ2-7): DAGVTQSPTHLIKTRGQQVTLRCSPKSGHDTVSWYQQALGQGPQFIFQYYEEEERQRGNFPDRFSGHQFPNYSSELNVNALLLGDSALYLCASSLGGNYEQYFGPGTRLTVT.

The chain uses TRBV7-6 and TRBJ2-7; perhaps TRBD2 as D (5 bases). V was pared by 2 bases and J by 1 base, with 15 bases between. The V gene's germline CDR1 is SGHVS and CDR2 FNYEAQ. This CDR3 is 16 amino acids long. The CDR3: CASSLRPSGGSYEQYF. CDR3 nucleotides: TGTGCCAGCAGCTTACGACCCAGCGGAGGTTCCTACGAGCAGTACTTC.

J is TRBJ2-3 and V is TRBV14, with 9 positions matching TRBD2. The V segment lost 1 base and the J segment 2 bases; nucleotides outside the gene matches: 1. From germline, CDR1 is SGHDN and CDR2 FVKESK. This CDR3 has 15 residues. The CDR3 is CASSQGTSDTDTQYF. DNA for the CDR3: TGTGCCAGCAGCCAAGGGACTAGCGACACAGATACGCAGTATTTT.

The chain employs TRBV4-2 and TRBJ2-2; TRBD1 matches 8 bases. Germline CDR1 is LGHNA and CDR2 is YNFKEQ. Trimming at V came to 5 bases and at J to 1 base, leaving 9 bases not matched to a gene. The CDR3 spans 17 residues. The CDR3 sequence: CASSLARTGLNTGELFF. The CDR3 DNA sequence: TGTGCCAGCAGCTTGGCCCGGACAGGGCTGAACACCGGGGAGCTGTTTTTT.